A selection of T cell receptor beta chains follows, all from one sample in a study of response to subunit inactivated influenza vaccine. Via MiXCR, TCRdb re-called the RT-PCR reads, giving one row per CDR3 protein. Of fewer than 400,000 distinct CDR3 sequences listed, 21% are singletons. Sequencing used PBMCs from blood, obtained 21 months after vaccination. The receptors were sampled from a man aged 45-69 years who received an inactivated influenza vaccine. Both conserved end residues are part of each CDR3. The order of the fields is D gene, clone size, J gene, V gene, CDR3 protein, CDR3 DNA. The D gene is left open where the match is weak. Size is stated for part of the rows, as once, few or many counts, or as a class when the clone is expanded.

TRBD1	.	TRBJ1-2	TRBV27	CASSLSAKDRGYTNYGYTF	TGTGCCAGCAGTTTATCGGCCAAGGACAGGGGTTACACTAACTATGGCTACACCTTC
TRBD1	.	TRBJ2-2	TRBV3-1	CASSQNLRGPTRELFF	TGTGCCAGCAGCCAAAACCTGAGGGGGCCAACCCGGGAGCTGTTTTTT
.	.	TRBJ1-1	TRBV7-2	CASSLQSMNTEAFF	TGTGCCAGCAGCTTACAATCCATGAACACTGAAGCTTTCTTT
.	.	TRBJ1-1	TRBV20-1	CSATLQGTEAFF	TGCAGTGCTACCCTACAGGGTACTGAAGCTTTCTTT
.	few	TRBJ1-2	TRBV4-3	CASSQELAADYGYTF	TGCGCCAGCAGCCAAGAACTCGCAGCCGACTATGGCTACACCTTC
.	few	TRBJ1-6	TRBV20-1	CSARWDNNSPLHF	TGCAGTGCTAGATGGGATAATAATTCACCCCTCCACTTT
.	few	TRBJ1-1	TRBV6-2/TRBV6-3	CASRASGGDEAFF	TGTGCCAGCAGAGCCTCCGGGGGGGATGAAGCTTTCTTT
TRBD1	.	TRBJ1-5	TRBV3-1	CASSLFRDRGQPQHF	TGTGCCAGCAGCCTATTCCGGGACAGGGGTCAGCCCCAGCATTTT
.	many	TRBJ1-5	TRBV12-3/TRBV12-4	CASSLQWGSNQPQHF	TGTGCCAGCAGCCTCCAATGGGGTAGCAATCAGCCCCAGCATTTT
TRBD1	.	TRBJ2-3	TRBV27	CASSLRGQSTDTQYF	TGTGCCAGCAGTCTCAGGGGGCAAAGCACAGATACGCAGTATTTT
.	.	TRBJ2-5	TRBV19	CASKRDSFWNQETQYF	TGTGCCAGTAAGAGGGACTCCTTTTGGAACCAAGAGACCCAGTACTTC
.	many	TRBJ2-1	TRBV12-3/TRBV12-4	CASSLSLRYNEQFF	TGTGCCAGCAGTTTATCGTTGCGGTACAATGAGCAGTTCTTC
.	.	TRBJ2-7	TRBV19	CATHRAAPLGEQYF	TGTGCCACTCATCGGGCCGCTCCCCTTGGGGAGCAGTACTTC
TRBD1	many	TRBJ1-5	TRBV6-5	CASSSLNRGGQPQHF	TGTGCCAGCAGTTCCCTAAACAGGGGAGGCCAGCCCCAGCATTTT
.	.	TRBJ1-1	TRBV15	CASTTGNTEAFF	TGTGCCAGCACGACAGGGAACACTGAAGCTTTCTTT
.	.	TRBJ1-3	TRBV3-1	CASSQQGFSGNTIYF	TGTGCCAGCAGCCAACAGGGGTTTTCTGGAAACACCATATATTTT
.	many	TRBJ1-1	TRBV20-1	CSAKTYLSDTEAFF	TGCAGTGCGAAAACTTACCTTAGTGACACTGAAGCTTTCTTT
.	.	TRBJ2-7	TRBV5-1	CASSPHLGSYEQYF	TGCGCCAGCAGCCCGCACCTGGGCTCCTACGAGCAGTACTTC
TRBD1	.	TRBJ2-2	TRBV5-1	CASSLRTGNTGELFF	TGCGCCAGCAGCTTGAGGACAGGGAACACCGGGGAGCTGTTTTTT
.	few	TRBJ2-3	TRBV11-2	CASSFRSPTDTQYF	TGTGCCAGCAGTTTCAGATCCCCCACAGATACGCAGTATTTT
.	.	TRBJ2-5	TRBV5-1	CASSLGRELPETQYF	TGCGCCAGCAGCTTGGGGCGGGAACTACCAGAGACCCAGTACTTC
.	.	TRBJ2-1	TRBV6-1	CASRAGQYNEQFF	TGTGCCAGCAGGGCGGGACAATACAATGAGCAGTTCTTC
TRBD2	.	TRBJ2-1	TRBV4-2	CASSQVTGTSNEQFF	TGTGCCAGCAGCCAAGTCACCGGGACTAGCAATGAGCAGTTCTTC
.	.	TRBJ1-4	TRBV12-3/TRBV12-4	CASSLGSENEKLFF	TGTGCCAGCAGTTTGGGCAGTGAAAATGAAAAACTGTTTTTT
.	.	TRBJ1-1	TRBV5-4	CASSLAPTPGLDTEAFF	TGTGCCAGCAGCTTGGCCCCCACCCCTGGGTTGGACACTGAAGCTTTCTTT
.	.	TRBJ2-3	TRBV5-6	CASSPHSGGAIDTQYF	TGTGCCAGCAGCCCGCATTCTGGCGGGGCAATAGATACGCAGTATTTT
.	few	TRBJ2-3	TRBV5-1	CASSVRVTDTQYF	TGCGCCAGCAGCGTAAGGGTTACAGATACGCAGTATTTT
TRBD1	few	TRBJ1-1	TRBV20-1	CSARVPGQVGIMNTEAFF	TGCAGTGCTAGAGTTCCCGGACAGGTTGGAATAATGAACACTGAAGCTTTCTTT
TRBD2	.	TRBJ2-3	TRBV6-1	CASSTGLAGNTDTQYF	TGTGCCAGCAGTACGGGACTAGCGGGGAACACAGATACGCAGTATTTT
.	few	TRBJ1-4	TRBV5-1	CASSLSRGPLDEKLFF	TGCGCCAGCAGCTTGAGCCGGGGCCCCTTGGATGAAAAACTGTTTTTT
.	.	TRBJ1-2	TRBV7-2	CASSLNRGDGYTF	TGTGCCAGCAGCTTAAATCGGGGAGATGGCTACACCTTC
.	.	TRBJ1-2	TRBV29-1	CSVGANYGYTF	TGCAGCGTTGGGGCTAACTATGGCTACACCTTC
.	.	TRBJ2-5	TRBV29-1	CSVDMAGRAETQYF	TGCAGCGTTGATATGGCGGGTCGGGCAGAGACCCAGTACTTC
TRBD1	many	TRBJ1-2	TRBV3-1	CASSQEGTAGGHYGYTF	TGTGCCAGCAGCCAAGAAGGAACGGCAGGGGGACACTATGGCTACACCTTC
.	few	TRBJ2-1	TRBV19	CASSILRTRNNEQFF	TGTGCCAGTAGTATTCTCCGGACACGGAACAATGAGCAGTTCTTC
.	.	TRBJ2-7	TRBV12-3/TRBV12-4	CASSLEGSDEQYF	TGTGCCAGCAGTTTGGAGGGGAGTGACGAGCAGTACTTC
.	few	TRBJ1-5	TRBV18	CASSSDNSNQPQHF	TGTGCCAGCTCGTCCGATAATAGCAATCAGCCCCAGCATTTT
.	few	TRBJ1-1	TRBV20-1	CSARRNRDTEAFF	TGCAGTGCTAGACGCAATCGGGACACTGAAGCTTTCTTT
.	.	TRBJ2-1	TRBV28	CASRSGESDNEQFF	TGTGCCAGCAGGAGCGGAGAGTCAGACAATGAGCAGTTCTTC
TRBD2	few	TRBJ2-1	TRBV20-1	CSFSGTSENEQFF	TGCAGTTTCTCGGGGACTAGTGAAAATGAGCAGTTCTTC
.	.	TRBJ1-3	TRBV29-1	CSVRVSGNTIYF	TGCAGCGTTCGGGTCTCTGGAAACACCATATATTTT
.	.	TRBJ1-5	TRBV7-8	CASSLGGAGNSLNQPQHF	TGTGCCAGCAGCTTAGGGGGTGCAGGCAACTCCCTCAATCAGCCCCAGCATTTT
.	.	TRBJ2-5	TRBV7-2	CASSPQPLQETQYF	TGTGCCAGCAGCCCCCAGCCCCTACAAGAGACCCAGTACTTC
.	few	TRBJ1-1	TRBV19	CASSQVTEAFF	TGTGCCAGTTCCCAGGTCACTGAAGCTTTCTTT
TRBD1	many	TRBJ1-4	TRBV28	CASSPGQSTNEKLFF	TGTGCCAGCAGTCCGGGACAGTCAACTAATGAAAAACTGTTTTTT
.	.	TRBJ1-2	TRBV10-2	CASSDTRDYGYTF	TGCGCCAGCAGTGATACGAGGGACTATGGCTACACCTTC
TRBD1	few	TRBJ2-1	TRBV20-1	CSALGTGTEYNEQFF	TGCAGTGCTCTTGGTACCGGGACAGAGTACAATGAGCAGTTCTTC
.	.	TRBJ2-2	TRBV18	CASSPRGTGELFF	TGTGCCAGCTCACCACGAGGGACCGGGGAGCTGTTTTTT
.	few	TRBJ1-1	TRBV3-1	CASSQGRAEAFF	TGTGCCAGCAGCCAAGGGAGGGCTGAAGCTTTCTTT
.	few	TRBJ1-1	TRBV5-1	CASSLGGSGTEAFF	TGCGCCAGCAGCTTAGGAGGGAGTGGCACTGAAGCTTTCTTT
.	few	TRBJ1-1	TRBV15	CATSRGGGRTEAFF	TGTGCCACCAGCAGAGGTGGGGGGCGGACTGAAGCTTTCTTT
.	few	TRBJ2-2	TRBV28	CASSLIGAGTGELFF	TGTGCCAGCAGTTTAATAGGGGCTGGCACCGGGGAGCTGTTTTTT
TRBD1	many	TRBJ1-3	TRBV5-1	CASSLAGTGHGNTIYF	TGCGCCAGCAGCTTGGCGGGGACAGGGCATGGAAACACCATATATTTT
.	many	TRBJ1-1	TRBV6-5	CASSFLGVLNTEAFF	TGTGCCAGCAGTTTCCTCGGGGTCCTGAACACTGAAGCTTTCTTT
TRBD1	.	TRBJ1-5	TRBV12-3/TRBV12-4	CASSLFRDRVNQPQHF	TGTGCCAGCAGTTTATTCCGGGACAGGGTTAATCAGCCCCAGCATTTT